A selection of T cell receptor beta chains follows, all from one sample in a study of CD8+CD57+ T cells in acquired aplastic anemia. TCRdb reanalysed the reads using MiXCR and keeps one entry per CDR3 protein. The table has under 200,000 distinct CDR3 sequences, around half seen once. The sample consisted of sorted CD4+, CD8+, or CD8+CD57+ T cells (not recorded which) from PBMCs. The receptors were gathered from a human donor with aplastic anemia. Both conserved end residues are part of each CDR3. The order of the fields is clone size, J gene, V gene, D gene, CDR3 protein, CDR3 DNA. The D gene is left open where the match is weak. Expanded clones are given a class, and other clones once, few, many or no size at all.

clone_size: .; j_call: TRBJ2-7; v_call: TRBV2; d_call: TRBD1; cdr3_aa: CATRGMADGYEQYF; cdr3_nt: TGTGCCACCAGGGGGATGGCTGACGGCTACGAGCAGTACTTC
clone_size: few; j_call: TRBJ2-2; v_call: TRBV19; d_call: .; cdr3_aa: CASTRQATYTGELFF; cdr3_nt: TGTGCCAGTACTCGCCAAGCCACCTACACCGGGGAGCTGTTTTTT
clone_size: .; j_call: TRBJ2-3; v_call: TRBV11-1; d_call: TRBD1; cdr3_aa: CASSSTGAGTDTQYF; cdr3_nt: TGTGCCAGCAGCTCCACAGGGGCGGGCACAGATACGCAGTATTTT
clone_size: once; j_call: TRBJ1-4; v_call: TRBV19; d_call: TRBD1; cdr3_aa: CASSIWGQGNEKLFF; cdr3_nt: TGTGCCAGTAGTATCTGGGGACAGGGAAATGAAAAACTGTTTTTT
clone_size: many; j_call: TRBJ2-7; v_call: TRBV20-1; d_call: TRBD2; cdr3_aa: CSASSSGRKPSYEQYF; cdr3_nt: TGCAGTGCTAGTTCTAGCGGGAGAAAGCCCTCATACGAGCAGTACTTC
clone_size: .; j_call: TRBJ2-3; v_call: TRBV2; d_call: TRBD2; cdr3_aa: CASIEGGQSSGSTDTQYF; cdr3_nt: TGTGCCAGCATTGAGGGGGGACAATCTAGCGGGAGTACAGATACGCAGTATTTT
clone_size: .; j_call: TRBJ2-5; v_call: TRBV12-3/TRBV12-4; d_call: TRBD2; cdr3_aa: CASSELAGGPGKTQYF; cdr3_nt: TGTGCCAGCAGCGAGCTAGCGGGGGGGCCTGGAAAGACCCAGTACTTC
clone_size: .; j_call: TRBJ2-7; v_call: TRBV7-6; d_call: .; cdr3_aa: CASSPLGTNEQYF; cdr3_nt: TGTGCCAGCAGCCCGTTAGGGACCAACGAGCAGTACTTC
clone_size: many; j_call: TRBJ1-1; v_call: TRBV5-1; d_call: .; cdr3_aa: CASSLAPGMNTEAFF; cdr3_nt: TGCGCCAGCAGCTTGGCGCCGGGGATGAACACTGAAGCTTTCTTT
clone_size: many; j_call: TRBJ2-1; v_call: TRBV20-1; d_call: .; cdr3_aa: CSARWNNEQFF; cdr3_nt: TGCAGTGCTAGATGGAATAATGAGCAGTTCTTC
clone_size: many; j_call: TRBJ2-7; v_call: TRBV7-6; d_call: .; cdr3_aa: CASSTGEGYEQYF; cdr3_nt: TGTGCCAGCAGCACAGGGGAGGGGTACGAGCAGTACTTC
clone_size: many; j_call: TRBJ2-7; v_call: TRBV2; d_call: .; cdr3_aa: CASTEGPYEQYF; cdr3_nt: TGTGCCAGCACCGAGGGACCTTACGAGCAGTACTTC
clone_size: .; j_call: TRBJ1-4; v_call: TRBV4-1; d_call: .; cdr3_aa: CASSRDGGNREKLFF; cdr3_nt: TGCGCCAGCAGCCGAGATGGGGGGAATAGGGAAAAACTGTTTTTT
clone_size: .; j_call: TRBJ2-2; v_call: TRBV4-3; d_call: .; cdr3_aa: CASSPLPGSGGELFF; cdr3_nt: TGCGCCAGCAGCCCCCTCCCGGGCTCCGGCGGGGAGCTGTTTTTT
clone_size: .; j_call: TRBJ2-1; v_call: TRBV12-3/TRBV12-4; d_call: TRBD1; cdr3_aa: CASSFGQGQFF; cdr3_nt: TGTGCCAGCAGTTTCGGACAGGGACAGTTCTTC
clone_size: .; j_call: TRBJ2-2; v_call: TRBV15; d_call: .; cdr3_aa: CATSRVDRMGGELFF; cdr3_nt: TGTGCCACCAGCAGAGTGGACAGAATGGGAGGGGAGCTGTTTTTT
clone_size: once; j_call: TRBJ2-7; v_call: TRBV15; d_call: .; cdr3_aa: CATSRFPDGSYEQYF; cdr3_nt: TGTGCCACCAGCAGATTTCCGGACGGATCCTACGAGCAGTACTTC
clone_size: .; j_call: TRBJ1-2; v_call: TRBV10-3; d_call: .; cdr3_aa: CAISGDKDYGYTF; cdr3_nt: TGTGCCATCAGTGGGGACAAAGACTATGGCTACACCTTC
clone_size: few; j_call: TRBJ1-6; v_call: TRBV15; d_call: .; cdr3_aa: CATSPFLRSPLHF; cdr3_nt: TGTGCCACCAGCCCGTTCTTACGTTCACCCCTCCACTTT
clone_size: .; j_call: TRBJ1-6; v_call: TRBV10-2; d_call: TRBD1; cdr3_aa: CASSEGRGPNSPLHF; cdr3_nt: TGCGCCAGCAGTGAAGGGAGGGGGCCGAATTCACCCCTCCACTTT
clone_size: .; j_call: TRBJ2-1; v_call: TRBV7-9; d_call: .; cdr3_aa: CASSLVLEQFF; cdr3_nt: TGTGCCAGCAGCTTAGTACTCGAGCAGTTCTTC
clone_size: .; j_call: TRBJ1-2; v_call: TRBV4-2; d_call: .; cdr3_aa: CASSQESSAPYGYTF; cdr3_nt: TGTGCCAGCAGCCAAGAATCGAGCGCTCCATATGGCTACACCTTC
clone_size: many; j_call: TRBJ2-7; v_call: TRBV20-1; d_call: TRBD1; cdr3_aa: CSAQDRGDYEQYF; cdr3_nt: TGCAGTGCTCAGGACAGGGGTGATTACGAGCAGTACTTC
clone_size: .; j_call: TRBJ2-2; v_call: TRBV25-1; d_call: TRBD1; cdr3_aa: CASSRTGTNTGELFF; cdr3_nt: TGTGCCAGCAGTAGGACAGGGACGAACACCGGGGAGCTGTTTTTT
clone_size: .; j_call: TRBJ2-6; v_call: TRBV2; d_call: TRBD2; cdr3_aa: CASSERAGVPGLCSGANVLTF; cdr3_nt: TGTGCCAGCAGTGAAAGGGCGGGAGTCCCCGGGCTGTGCTCTGGGGCCAACGTCCTGACTTTC
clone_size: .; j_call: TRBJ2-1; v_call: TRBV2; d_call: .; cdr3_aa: CAKGPFYNEQFF; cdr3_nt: TGTGCCAAGGGACCTTTCTACAATGAGCAGTTCTTC
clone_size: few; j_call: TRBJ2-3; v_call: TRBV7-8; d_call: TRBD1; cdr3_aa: CASSLVQGGDTQYF; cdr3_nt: TGTGCCAGCAGCTTAGTACAGGGGGGCGATACGCAGTATTTT
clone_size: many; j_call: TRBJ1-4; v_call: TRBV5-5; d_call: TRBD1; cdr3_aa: CASSSGQGGEKLFF; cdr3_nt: TGTGCCAGCAGCTCCGGACAGGGAGGTGAAAAACTGTTTTTT
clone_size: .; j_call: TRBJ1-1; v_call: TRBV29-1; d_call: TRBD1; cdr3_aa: CSVEGRQGRSGTEAFF; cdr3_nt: TGCAGCGTTGAAGGCCGACAGGGACGTTCGGGCACTGAAGCTTTCTTT
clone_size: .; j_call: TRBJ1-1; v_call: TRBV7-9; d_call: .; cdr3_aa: CASRNRGGNTEAFF; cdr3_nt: TGTGCCAGCAGGAACCGAGGGGGAAACACTGAAGCTTTCTTT
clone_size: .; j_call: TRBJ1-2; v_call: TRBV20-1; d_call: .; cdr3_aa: CSARAGEGGYTF; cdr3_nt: TGCAGTGCTAGAGCGGGGGAGGGTGGCTACACCTTC
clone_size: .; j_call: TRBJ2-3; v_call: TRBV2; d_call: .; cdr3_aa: CASTLSGTDTQYF; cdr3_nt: TGTGCCAGCACCCTGAGTGGCACAGATACGCAGTATTTT
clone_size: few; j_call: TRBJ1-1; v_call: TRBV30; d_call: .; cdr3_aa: CAWSVSISEAFF; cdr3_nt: TGTGCCTGGAGTGTATCTATCTCTGAAGCTTTCTTT
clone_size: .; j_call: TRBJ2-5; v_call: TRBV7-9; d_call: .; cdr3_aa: CASSPLVAGETQYF; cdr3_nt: TGTGCCAGCAGCCCACTCGTAGCTGGCGAGACCCAGTACTTC
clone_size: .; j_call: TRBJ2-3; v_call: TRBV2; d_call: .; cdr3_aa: CASLASTDTQYF; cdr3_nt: TGTGCCAGCCTGGCTAGCACAGATACGCAGTATTTT
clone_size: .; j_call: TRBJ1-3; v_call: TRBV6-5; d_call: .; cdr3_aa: CASSYSNSHSGNTIYF; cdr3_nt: TGTGCCAGCAGTTACTCGAACAGTCACTCTGGAAACACCATATATTTT
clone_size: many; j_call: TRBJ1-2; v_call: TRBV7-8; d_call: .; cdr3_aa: CASSLAVTGGNGYTF; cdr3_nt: TGTGCCAGCAGCTTAGCGGTCACCGGGGGGAACGGCTACACCTTC
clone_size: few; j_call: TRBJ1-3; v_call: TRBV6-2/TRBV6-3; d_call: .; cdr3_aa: CASTPGEASGNTIYF; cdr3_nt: TGTGCCAGCACTCCAGGGGAAGCCTCTGGAAACACCATATATTTT
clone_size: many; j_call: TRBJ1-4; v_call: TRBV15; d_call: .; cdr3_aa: CATSRWGAGATNEKLFF; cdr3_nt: TGTGCCACCAGCAGGTGGGGGGCAGGGGCAACTAATGAAAAACTGTTTTTT
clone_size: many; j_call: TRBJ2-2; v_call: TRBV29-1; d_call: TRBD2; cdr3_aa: CSVLGGTGELFF; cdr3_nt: TGCAGCGTTTTGGGAGGGACCGGGGAGCTGTTTTTT